This T cell receptor (beta chain) stems from a study of early T cells in non-severe SARS-CoV-2 infection. On the study more broadly: Sequencing of unsorted whole blood was done on bulk RNA, leaving chains unpaired.

Individual cDNA molecules received unique molecular identifiers. TCRdb analysed the 5' RACE reads with MiXCR anew, one entry per CDR3 protein. This sample has 40,000 to 45,000 distinct CDR3 sequences, with roughly a tenth found just once. The CDR3 runs to 12 residues. Germline CDR1 is LGHDT and CDR2 is YNNKEL (reference sequence). V dropped 6 bases and J dropped 6 bases, with 11 bases sitting between them. Study results and limitations: The VDJdb matching leaned toward anti-spike CD8 responses and overlooked private and CD4 specificities.

This clonotype was counted only a few times. Its antigen remains unidentified. The chain combines TRBV3-1 with TRBJ1-2, with D perhaps TRBD1 (5 bases). Sequences were obtained from whole blood. This sequence originates from an adult who was a healthcare worker with PCR-confirmed SARS-CoV-2 infection or an uninfected control (not recorded which). The CDR3 nucleotides read TGTGCCAGCAGGCGGCAGGGCGATGGCTACACCTTC. Protein: CASRRQGDGYTF.